Sequencing of this T cell receptor beta chain was carried out in a study of vaccination and CD4 T cells after COVID-19. V was trimmed by 0 bases and J by 4 bases, leaving 15 bases between them. CDR3 length: 15 residues. In germline, CDR1 is DFQATT, CDR2 SNEGSKA (reference sequence). Study-wide results and caveats: Relatively few convalescent patients were studied, without early post-infection timepoints. In convalescent patients, 304 of 307 vaccine-specific clones were spike mono-reactive. A median of around 86% of reactive clones, in convalescent patients, became evident only post-vaccination.

The Oncomine TCR Beta short-read assay was what sequenced the DNA obtained from cultured CD4+ T cells. Via MiXCR, TCRdb re-called the PCR reads, giving one row per CDR3 protein. The sample yields fewer than 25,000 distinct CDR3 sequences, approximately 50% seen once. Treatment specified: roughly nine-day PBMC culture with coronavirus spike peptide pools or control peptides (ViraFEST assay). Under the ViraFEST approach, antigen-specific T cells were expanded with peptide pools and TCRs subsequently sequenced. As for this clonotype: Its target is unknown.

V is TRBV20-1 and J is TRBJ2-5; D not resolved. This sequence originates from a human donor who had recovered from COVID-19. Sequenced sample: CD4+ T cells from blood, cultured in vitro. CDR3 amino acids: CSARDPARHRETQYF. CDR3 nucleotides: TGCAGTGCTAGAGATCCGGCCCGCCACCGAGAGACCCAGTACTTC.